The 18 T cell receptor beta chains reported below all come from one sample, sequenced in a study of cytomegalovirus exposure and HLA in healthy donors. A multiplex PCR was run with 60 Vbeta primers and 13 Jbeta primers. Sequencing was performed with immunoSEQ multiplex PCR; in TCRdb, only in-frame clones are kept and a portion is missing. The sample contains about 110,000 clones, about 70% of which appear only once. The sample was PBMCs. The origin of the receptors is a man aged 50 to 59 in good health and CMV-seropositive.

V and J are TRBV7-3 and TRBJ1-1; TRBD1 agrees at 7 bases. The trim removed 2 bases at V and 0 bases at J, leaving 6 bases unmatched. This CDR3 comprises 16 residues. The germline CDR1 and CDR2 sequences are SGHTA and FQGTGA. Here the CDR3 DNA reads TGTGCCAGCAGCTTAGACAGGGCATCTATGAACACTGAAGCTTTCTTT. Translating it yields CASSLDRASMNTEAFF. The full variable domain, completed using reference TRBV7-3 and TRBJ1-1, is GAGVSQTPSNKVTEKGKYVELRCDPISGHTALYWYRQSLGQGPEFLIYFQGTGAADDSGLPNDRFFAVRPEGSVSTLKIQRTERGDSAVYLCASSLDRASMNTEAFFGQGTRLTVV.

The chain uses TRBV9 and TRBJ1-1; 8 positions match TRBD1. Per the germline V gene, CDR1 is SGDLS and CDR2 is YYNGEE. This CDR3 comprises 14 residues. After removal of 4 bases from V and 4 bases from J, the junction contained 6 bases not matched to a gene. The chain's CDR3 is CASSPSDRGTEAFF. The DNA for the CDR3 is TGTGCCAGCAGCCCCTCAGACAGGGGCACTGAAGCTTTCTTT.

The V and J genes are TRBV5-1 and TRBJ2-3, with 10 bases aligning to TRBD2. CDR3 length equals 17 residues. Trimming removed 1 base from V and 1 base from J; junction bases left unmatched: 6. Germline V gene sequence: CDR1 SGHRS, CDR2 YFSETQ. Here the CDR3 reads CASSLLSSGGGTDTQYF. DNA of the CDR3: TGCGCCAGCAGCTTGTTGTCTAGCGGGGGAGGCACAGATACGCAGTATTTT.

This clone came up once. The same CDR3 can be traced to other DNA sequences in this sample. The chain combines TRBV30 with TRBJ2-7, with a weak D call TRBD2 (6 bases). V shed 1 base and J shed 7 bases, with 20 bases lying between them. The germline V gene encodes CDR1 GTSNPN and CDR2 SVGIG (reference sequence). This CDR3 has 15 residues. The CDR3 nucleotides are TGTGCCTGGAGTGCCCGGGAGCGGTCCTTAGGAGAGCAGTACTTC. It encodes CAWSARERSLGEQYF.

The chain couples TRBV11-2 to TRBJ2-7, with TRBD2 identical over 11 bases. Germline lookup yields CDR1 SGHAT and CDR2 FQNNGV. The CDR3 contains 17 residues. The V segment lost 4 bases and the J segment 4 bases; nucleotides outside the gene matches: 12. CDR3 nucleotides: TGTGCCAGCAGCTCCCGACTAGCGGGGTATGAGGCTTACGAGCAGTACTTC. This translates into CASSSRLAGYEAYEQYF.

V and J are TRBV30 and TRBJ2-1, with 12 bases identical to TRBD2. The V gene end was trimmed by 2 bases and the J gene end by 1 base; junction bases not matched to a gene: 3. The germline V gene encodes CDR1 GTSNPN and CDR2 SVGIG (reference sequence). The CDR3 runs 16 residues. For the CDR3, the DNA is TGTGCCTGGAGTTCGGGACTAGCGGGTTCCTACAATGAGCAGTTCTTC. Protein: CAWSSGLAGSYNEQFF.

The rearrangement joins TRBV5-1 to TRBJ1-4; maybe TRBD1 (6 bases). The germline CDR1 and CDR2 sequences are SGHRS and YFSETQ. The CDR3 spans 14 residues. V was shortened by 1 base and J by 8 bases, with 12 bases between the two germline ends. The CDR3 is CASSLTGFGEKLFF. The CDR3 bases are TGCGCCAGCAGCTTGACAGGGTTCGGGGAAAAACTGTTTTTT. Together with reference TRBV5-1 and TRBJ1-4, the CDR3 gives the full variable domain: KAGVTQTPRYLIKTRGQQVTLSCSPISGHRSVSWYQQTPGQGLQFLFEYFSETQRNKGNFPGRFSGRQFSNSRSEMNVSTLELGDSALYLCASSLTGFGEKLFFGSGTQLSVL.

The rearrangement joins TRBV19 to TRBJ1-1; D is possibly TRBD1 (6 bases). The CDR3 runs 16 residues. Germline V gene sequence: CDR1 LNHDA, CDR2 SQIVND (reference sequence). Trimming removed 6 bases from V and 1 base from J, with 18 bases in between. The CDR3, as DNA: TGTGCCAGTAGCAATTTGAAGGGGGTGAGGAACACTGAAGCTTTCTTT. It is translated as CASSNLKGVRNTEAFF.

This sequence joins TRBV5-6 and TRBJ2-1; TRBD2 might be the D (7 bases). Looked up from germline, CDR1 is SGHDT and CDR2 is YYEEEE. This CDR3 is 15 amino acids long. The V end was cut by 4 bases, the J end by 3 bases, with 14 bases between. The CDR3 bases are TGTGCCAGCAGCCCTGCGGGGGCGGACTACAATGAGCAGTTCTTC. It yields the protein CASSPAGADYNEQFF.

As for this clone: At one boundary the junction diverges from the germline segment, which might be a read error. This chain uses TRBV6-5 with TRBJ2-7; TRBD1 is a possible D gene (6 bases). CDR1 is MNHEY and CDR2 is SVGAGI in the germline V gene. This CDR3 has 14 amino acids. CDR3 residues: CASSFGQNGYGQYF. The CDR3 coding sequence is TGTGCCAGCAGTTTCGGACAGAACGGTTACGGGCAGTACTTC.

In this sample, this clone turned up a few times. The V and J genes are TRBV11-2 and TRBJ2-1, with 16 bases identical to TRBD2. From germline, CDR1 is SGHAT and CDR2 FQNNGV. V lost 6 bases and J lost 7; bases outside the gene matches: 12. The CDR3 runs to 18 residues. CDR3 nucleotide sequence: TGTGCCAGCAGGCCTGGGACTAGCGGGAGGGGGGTGGAGAATGAGCAGTTCTTC. It specifies CASRPGTSGRGVENEQFF.

CDR3 loop: CAISEGQGNEKLFF. The CDR3 DNA sequence: TGTGCCATCAGTGAGGGACAGGGGAACGAAAAACTGTTTTTT. This chain joins TRBV10-3 and TRBJ1-4; 9 bases match TRBD1. Trimming cost V 2 bases and J 8 bases; bases outside gene matches: 3. The CDR3 has 14 residues. Per germline, CDR1 ENHRY and CDR2 SYGVKD.

V gene TRBV5-1 combines with J gene TRBJ2-3, with 9 bases matching TRBD1. The CDR3 consists of 14 residues. With 4 bases clipped from V and 3 bases from J, the junction kept 3 bases outside the gene matches. Germline CDR1 reads SGHRS; CDR2 reads YFSETQ. Here the CDR3 reads CASSRTGETDTQYF. The DNA of the CDR3 is TGCGCCAGCAGCCGGACAGGGGAAACAGATACGCAGTATTTT.

This clone was seen once. The rearrangement joins TRBV2 to TRBJ2-4; 11 nucleotides line up with TRBD1. The V and J ends lost 6 bases and 1 base, in that order; junction bases with no gene match: 5. Per the germline V gene, CDR1 is SNHLY and CDR2 is FYNNEI. This CDR3 has 16 amino acids. Here the CDR3 DNA reads TGTGCCAGCAGGGGAGGGACAGGGGGGGCCAAAAACATTCAGTACTTC. Protein sequence: CASRGGTGGAKNIQYF.

The V and J genes are TRBV21-1 and TRBJ2-5; the table's D call of TRBD1 was not tested on the DNA. TRBV21-1 constitutes a pseudogene. CDR3 length: 19 amino acids. CDR3 sequence: CASSMDRAQGAPGGETQYF. The CDR3 nucleotides read TGTGCCAGCAGCATGGATCGGGCACAGGGGGCGCCGGGTGGGGAGACCCAGTACTTC.

V and J are TRBV30 and TRBJ1-1; D not certain. This CDR3 region has 12 residues. Per germline, CDR1 GTSNPN and CDR2 SVGIG (reference sequence). V was shortened by 4 bases and J by 6 bases, with 12 bases between the two germline ends. The CDR3 coding sequence is TGTGCCTGGACCCCAGGATATTCTGAAGCTTTCTTT. Amino acids: CAWTPGYSEAFF.

The CDR3 bases are TGTGCCAGCAGTTTAGGGACAGACTACGAGCAGTACTTC. Translated, it gives CASSLGTDYEQYF. The V gene is TRBV28, the J gene TRBJ2-7; TRBD1 matches at 7 bases. The CDR3 runs to 13 residues. The ends lost 2 bases at V and 3 bases at J; junction bases unmatched: 1. CDR1 and CDR2 (germline): MDHEN, SYDVKM.

The chain combines TRBV9 with TRBJ1-2; D not certain. Germline values: CDR1 SGDLS, CDR2 YYNGEE. V was cut by 3 bases and J by 0 bases, with 12 bases left in between. The CDR3 has 15 residues. This chain's CDR3 is CASSAFKSANYGYTF. The CDR3 DNA follows: TGTGCCAGCAGCGCCTTCAAGTCAGCTAACTATGGCTACACCTTC.